One sample yielded the 20 T cell receptor beta chains listed below, sequenced in a study of shared clonotypes between healthy human individuals. Produced via immunoSEQ multiplex PCR; TCRdb's table is partial and in-frame only. The sample yields 2 million to 3 million clones, approximately 93% seen once. The sequenced sample was naive CD4+ T cells from PBMCs. As for subset: CD45RA+ positively selected. Receptor source: a young man in good health. Some clones in this sample may be carry-over from other donors' samples.

On this clone itself: The sample holds other DNA sequences that translate to the same CDR3. The chain carries TRBV28 and TRBJ1-2, with no clear D. The length of the CDR3 is 12 residues. V lost 6 bases and J lost 7, with 12 bases in between. CDR1 MDHEN and CDR2 SYDVKM come from the germline V gene. CDR3: CASRPSGGGYTF. DNA for the CDR3: TGTGCCAGCAGGCCCTCGGGAGGTGGCTACACCTTC.

The chain combines TRBV5-1 with TRBJ1-4; D is unclear. CDR3 length: 13 residues. Trimming shortened V by 1 base and J by 7 bases, and 8 bases separated the two germline ends. Germline V gene data show CDR1 as SGHRS and CDR2 as YFSETQ. For the CDR3, the DNA is TGCGCCAGCAGCTTGCTATTAGGTGAAAAACTGTTTTTT. Its translation is CASSLLLGEKLFF.

The chain couples TRBV7-9 to TRBJ2-7, with 10 bases that match TRBD2. V shed 2 bases and J 7 bases; nucleotides not matched to a gene: 11. This CDR3 contains 16 residues. Germline V gene sequence: CDR1 SEHNR, CDR2 FQNEAQ (reference sequence). The CDR3, as DNA: TGTGCCAGCAGCTTATCCAGCAGCGGGGGGGTTCGGGAGCAGTACTTC. Protein: CASSLSSSGGVREQYF.

V gene TRBV11-2 combines with J gene TRBJ1-2; no clear D gene. Between the trimmed V and J ends, which lost 2 bases and 5 bases, there was a span of 12 bases. Germline-derived CDR1 and CDR2 are SGHAT and FQNNGV. The CDR3 loop spans 14 amino acids. CDR3 DNA sequence: TGTGCCAGCAGCTTACTGGACGGACCGTATGGCTACACCTTC. Residues: CASSLLDGPYGYTF. The variable domain in full, completed from reference TRBV11-2 and TRBJ1-2, reads EAGVAQSPRYKIIEKRQSVAFWCNPISGHATLYWYQQILGQGPKLLIQFQNNGVVDDSQLPKDRFSAERLKGVDSTLKIQPAKLEDSAVYLCASSLLDGPYGYTFGSGTRLTVV.

The rearrangement links TRBV7-2 to TRBJ2-3, with unresolved D. The CDR3 totals 14 residues. V dropped 3 bases and J dropped 3 bases, with 10 bases sitting between them. CDR1 is SGHTA, CDR2 FQGNSA, per germline. The CDR3 region has the DNA TGTGCCAGCAGCTTTGGTAGTGCGACAGATACGCAGTATTTT. Protein: CASSFGSATDTQYF.

The chain couples TRBV6-5 to TRBJ1-1, with D hard to call. Trimming removed 8 bases at V and 1 base at J, with 14 bases between. Germline loops: CDR1 MNHEY, CDR2 SVGAGI. The CDR3 totals 14 residues. The DNA of the CDR3 is TGTGCCAGCGGATCCACAGATGGGAACACTGAAGCTTTCTTT. Its translation is CASGSTDGNTEAFF.

V gene TRBV5-1 combines with J gene TRBJ2-2, with D unresolved. The CDR3 loop spans 14 amino acids. Germline CDR1 SGHRS, CDR2 YFSETQ. The V gene lost 1 base and the J gene lost 4 bases, with 8 bases spanning the gap. The CDR3, as DNA: TGCGCCAGCAGCTTGCTTTCCGGCACCGGGGAGCTGTTTTTT. Translating gives CASSLLSGTGELFF.

On this clone itself: Other DNA sequences in this specimen translate into the identical CDR3. V usage is TRBV6-1 and J usage is TRBJ2-3, with TRBD2 matching 8 bases. V shed 4 bases, J shed 6 bases, and the junction held 6 bases outside the gene matches. The germline gives CDR1 MNHNS, CDR2 SASEGT. This CDR3 contains 14 residues. CDR3 sequence: CASSVAGGGDTQYF. The CDR3 nucleotides read TGTGCCAGCAGTGTTGCGGGAGGAGGGGATACGCAGTATTTT.

This chain uses TRBV5-5 with TRBJ2-2; D uncertain. V shed 0 bases and J shed 2 bases, with 17 bases lying between them. The CDR3 length is 18 residues. CDR1 is SGHKS and CDR2 is YYEKEE in the germline V gene (reference sequence). The CDR3 protein is CASSLGDFSIANTGELFF. The CDR3 DNA follows: TGTGCCAGCAGCTTGGGAGACTTTTCTATTGCTAACACCGGGGAGCTGTTTTTT. The whole variable domain, remainder taken from reference TRBV5-5 and TRBJ2-2, is DAGVTQSPTHLIKTRGQQVTLRCSPISGHKSVSWYQQVLGQGPQFIFQYYEKEERGRGNFPDRFSARQFPNYSSELNVNALLLGDSALYLCASSLGDFSIANTGELFFGEGSRLTVL.

The rearrangement links TRBV14 to TRBJ2-7; a weak D match, TRBD1 (6 bases). V lost 4 bases and J 2 bases, leaving 12 bases between the germline ends. The V gene's germline CDR1 is SGHDN and CDR2 FVKESK. The CDR3 extends over 14 amino acids. CDR3 sequence reads: CASSPGTGTYEQYF. CDR3 coding DNA: TGTGCCAGCAGCCCGGGCACAGGGACCTACGAGCAGTACTTC.

Details on this clone: Other nucleotide sequences in the sample specify the same CDR3. The chain links TRBV7-3 to TRBJ2-3; 10 bases match TRBD2. This CDR3 region has 14 residues. The germline V gene encodes CDR1 SGHTA and CDR2 FQGTGA. V trimming: 5 bases; J trimming: 4 bases; junction bases outside the gene matches: 3. The CDR3 reads CASSLGLAADTQYF. In nucleotides, the CDR3 is TGTGCCAGCAGCCTTGGACTAGCGGCAGATACGCAGTATTTT. Supplemented by reference TRBV7-3 and TRBJ2-3, the full variable domain reads GAGVSQTPSNKVTEKGKYVELRCDPISGHTALYWYRQSLGQGPEFLIYFQGTGAADDSGLPNDRFFAVRPEGSVSTLKIQRTERGDSAVYLCASSLGLAADTQYFGPGTRLTVL.

The chain has TRBV25-1 and TRBJ1-2, with D perhaps matching TRBD1 (6 bases). This CDR3 has 14 amino acids. CDR1 and CDR2 from the germline V gene are MGHDK and SYGVNS. The germline V and J ends were trimmed by 6 bases and 6 bases, with 17 bases remaining between them. The CDR3 DNA follows: TGTGCCAGCAGAGGAACAGGGAAGAAGGATGGCTACACCTTC. It codes for CASRGTGKKDGYTF.

The chain is built from TRBV18 and TRBJ2-1; TRBD1 matches at 8 bases. The CDR3 runs to 15 residues. Germline V CDR1 and CDR2: KGHSH, LQKENI. After removal of 6 bases from V and 6 bases from J, the junction contained 10 bases not matched to a gene. CDR3 DNA: TGTGCCAGCTCTCCTGGACAGGGATGGGTCAATGAGCAGTTCTTC. Protein sequence: CASSPGQGWVNEQFF.

V usage is TRBV5-8 and J usage is TRBJ2-7; 11 bases are shared with TRBD2. Trimming cost V 4 bases and J 2 bases; bases outside gene matches: 5. In germline, CDR1 is SGHTS, CDR2 YDEGEE. The CDR3 runs to 15 residues. CDR3 sequence: CASSRRLAGPYEQYF. The CDR3 DNA reads TGTGCCAGCAGCCGAAGACTAGCGGGGCCCTACGAGCAGTACTTC.

The chain joins TRBV28 to TRBJ2-1; tentatively, D is TRBD2 (5 bases). Trimming stripped 5 bases from V and 12 bases from J, with 14 bases between. The CDR3 totals 12 residues. Germline V gives CDR1 MDHEN, CDR2 SYDVKM. The CDR3 bases are TGTGCCAGCAGTCTCCTATTGGACTCGCAGTTCTTC. Its translation is CASSLLLDSQFF.

CDR3 region: CSVNRAAEAFF. The DNA for the CDR3 is TGCAGCGTAAATAGGGCAGCAGAAGCTTTCTTT. V usage is TRBV29-1 and J usage is TRBJ1-1, with unresolved D. CDR3 size: 11 residues. The V gene lost 6 bases and the J gene lost 8 bases, with 13 bases spanning the gap. The germline V gene encodes CDR1 SQVTM and CDR2 ANQGSEA.

The chain is built from TRBV19 and TRBJ1-3; D unresolved. The V gene lost 7 bases and the J gene lost 0 bases, with 10 bases spanning the gap. CDR1 is LNHDA, CDR2 SQIVND, per germline (reference sequence). The CDR3 runs 14 residues. CDR3 DNA sequence: TGTGCCAGTATGAGGGAATACTCTGGAAACACCATATATTTT. Its protein is CASMREYSGNTIYF. Complete variable domain (other parts from reference TRBV19 and TRBJ1-3): DGGITQSPKYLFRKEGQNVTLSCEQNLNHDAMYWYRQDPGQGLRLIYYSQIVNDFQKGDIAEGYSVSREKKESFPLTVTSAQKNPTAFYLCASMREYSGNTIYFGEGSWLTVV.

This sequence joins TRBV15 and TRBJ2-2; TRBD1 matches 11 bases. The V segment lost 5 bases and the J segment 7 bases; nucleotides outside the gene matches: 9. This CDR3 comprises 16 residues. In germline, CDR1 is LNHNV, CDR2 YYDKDF (reference sequence). CDR3: CATSPRDRGSNGELFF. The CDR3 DNA reads as TGTGCCACCAGCCCTCGGGACAGGGGGAGTAACGGGGAGCTGTTTTTT.

This clone was found once. The chain employs TRBV19 and TRBJ1-1; TRBD1 is a possible D gene (5 bases). Germline loops: CDR1 LNHDA, CDR2 SQIVND (reference sequence). Trimming took off 1 base at V and 4 bases at J, with 10 bases between the two ends. This CDR3 spans 14 amino acids. CDR3 sequence: CASSIVTGGTEAFF. CDR3 nucleotide sequence: TGTGCCAGTAGTATAGTAACGGGGGGCACTGAAGCTTTCTTT.

This chain joins TRBV28 and TRBJ2-7, with D possibly matching TRBD2 (5 bases). The CDR3 length is 14 residues. V lost 5 bases and J 3 bases, leaving 14 bases between the germline ends. Germline V gives CDR1 MDHEN, CDR2 SYDVKM. CDR3 bases: TGTGCCAGCAGTACTTCTACGGGATTCTACGAGCAGTACTTC. Its translation is CASSTSTGFYEQYF.